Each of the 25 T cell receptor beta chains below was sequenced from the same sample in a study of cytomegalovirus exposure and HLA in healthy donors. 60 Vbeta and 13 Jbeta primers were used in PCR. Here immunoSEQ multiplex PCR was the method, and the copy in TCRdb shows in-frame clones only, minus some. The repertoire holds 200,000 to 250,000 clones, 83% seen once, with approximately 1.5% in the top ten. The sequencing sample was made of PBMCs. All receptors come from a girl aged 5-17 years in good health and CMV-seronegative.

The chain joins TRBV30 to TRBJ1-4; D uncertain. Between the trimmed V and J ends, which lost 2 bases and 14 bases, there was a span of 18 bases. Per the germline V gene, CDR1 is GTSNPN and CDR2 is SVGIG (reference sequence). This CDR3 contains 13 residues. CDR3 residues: CAWSKVAAASLFF. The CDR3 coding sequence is TGTGCCTGGAGTAAGGTGGCAGCGGCATCCCTGTTTTTT.

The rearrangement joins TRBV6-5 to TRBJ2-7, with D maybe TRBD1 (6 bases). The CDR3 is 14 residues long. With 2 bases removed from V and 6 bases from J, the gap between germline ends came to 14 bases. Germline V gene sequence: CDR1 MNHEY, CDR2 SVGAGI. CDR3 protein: CASSYTQGFGEQYF. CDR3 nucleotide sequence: TGTGCCAGCAGTTACACCCAGGGGTTCGGCGAGCAGTACTTC.

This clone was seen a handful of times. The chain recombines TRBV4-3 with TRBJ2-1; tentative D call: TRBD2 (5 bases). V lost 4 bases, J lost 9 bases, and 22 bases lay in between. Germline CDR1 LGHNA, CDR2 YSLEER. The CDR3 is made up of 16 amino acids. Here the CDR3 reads CASSRIVTIRGGEQFF. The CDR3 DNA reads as TGCGCCAGCAGCCGGATAGTGACTATCCGGGGTGGTGAGCAGTTCTTC.

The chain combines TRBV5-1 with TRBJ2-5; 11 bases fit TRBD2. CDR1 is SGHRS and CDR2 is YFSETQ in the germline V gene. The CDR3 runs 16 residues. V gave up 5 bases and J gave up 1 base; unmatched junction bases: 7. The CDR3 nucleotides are TGCGCCAGCAGTTCCCTCGGGACTAGCGGCCAAGAGACCCAGTACTTC. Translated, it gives CASSSLGTSGQETQYF.

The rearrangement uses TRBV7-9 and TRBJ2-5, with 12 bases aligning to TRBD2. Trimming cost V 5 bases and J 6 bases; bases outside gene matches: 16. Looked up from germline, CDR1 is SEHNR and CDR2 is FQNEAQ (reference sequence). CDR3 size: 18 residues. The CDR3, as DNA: TGTGCCAGCAGCCCCCCCCTTTTTCTAGCGGGGGGGCAGAAGACCCAGTACTTC. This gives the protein CASSPPLFLAGGQKTQYF.

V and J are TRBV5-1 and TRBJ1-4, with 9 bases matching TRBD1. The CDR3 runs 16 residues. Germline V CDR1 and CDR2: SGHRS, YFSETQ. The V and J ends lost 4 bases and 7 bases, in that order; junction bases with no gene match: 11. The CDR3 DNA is TGCGCCAGCAGCCTTTCAGACAGGGGGGTCGGTGAAAAACTGTTTTTT. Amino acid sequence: CASSLSDRGVGEKLFF.

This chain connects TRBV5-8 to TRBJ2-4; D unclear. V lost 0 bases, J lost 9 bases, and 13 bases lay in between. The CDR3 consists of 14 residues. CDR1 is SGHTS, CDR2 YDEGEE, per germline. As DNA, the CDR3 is TGTGCCAGCAGCTTGGGCCAGGCCGTGAGCATTCAGTACTTC. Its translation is CASSLGQAVSIQYF. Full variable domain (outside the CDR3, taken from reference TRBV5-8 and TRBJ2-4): EAGVTQSPTHLIKTRGQQATLRCSPISGHTSVYWYQQALGLGLQFLLWYDEGEERNRGNFPPRFSGRQFPNYSSELNVNALELEDSALYLCASSLGQAVSIQYFGAGTRLSVL.

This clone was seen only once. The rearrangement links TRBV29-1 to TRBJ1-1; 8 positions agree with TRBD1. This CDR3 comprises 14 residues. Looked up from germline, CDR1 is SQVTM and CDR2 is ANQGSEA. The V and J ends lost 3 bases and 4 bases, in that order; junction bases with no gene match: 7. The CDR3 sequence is CSVDGRGPVTEAFF. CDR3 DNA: TGCAGCGTTGATGGCAGGGGGCCTGTCACTGAAGCTTTCTTT.

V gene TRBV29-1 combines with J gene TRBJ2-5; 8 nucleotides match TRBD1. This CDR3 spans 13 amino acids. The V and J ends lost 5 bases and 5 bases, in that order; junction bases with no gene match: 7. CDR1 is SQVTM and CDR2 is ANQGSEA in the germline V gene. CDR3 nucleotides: TGCAGCGTTCGGGACAGGAACATTGAGACCCAGTACTTC. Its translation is CSVRDRNIETQYF.

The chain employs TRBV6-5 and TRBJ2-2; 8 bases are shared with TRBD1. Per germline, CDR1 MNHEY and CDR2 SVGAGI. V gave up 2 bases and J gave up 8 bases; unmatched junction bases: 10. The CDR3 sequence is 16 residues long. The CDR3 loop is CASSYIARGPGGELFF. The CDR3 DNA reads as TGTGCCAGCAGTTACATCGCCAGGGGGCCGGGGGGGGAGCTGTTTTTT.

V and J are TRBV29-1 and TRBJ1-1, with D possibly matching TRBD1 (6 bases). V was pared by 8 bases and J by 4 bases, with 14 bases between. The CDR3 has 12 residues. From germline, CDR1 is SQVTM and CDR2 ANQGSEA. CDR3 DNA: TGCAGCATCCAAGGGGGTAGCACTGAAGCTTTCTTT. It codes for CSIQGGSTEAFF.

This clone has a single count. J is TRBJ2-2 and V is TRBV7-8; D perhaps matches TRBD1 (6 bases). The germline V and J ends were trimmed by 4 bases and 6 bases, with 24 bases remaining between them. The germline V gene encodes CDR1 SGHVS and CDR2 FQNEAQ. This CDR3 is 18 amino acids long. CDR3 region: CASSSRRGQDLFAGELFF. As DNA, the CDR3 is TGTGCCAGCAGCTCACGACGGGGACAAGACCTGTTCGCCGGGGAGCTGTTTTTT.

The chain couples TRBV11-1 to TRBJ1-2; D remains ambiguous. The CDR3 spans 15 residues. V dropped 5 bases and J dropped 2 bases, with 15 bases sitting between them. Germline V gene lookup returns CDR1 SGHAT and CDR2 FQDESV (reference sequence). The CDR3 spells CASSPRVGVNYGYTF. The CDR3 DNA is TGTGCCAGCAGCCCTCGTGTCGGGGTAAACTATGGCTACACCTTC.

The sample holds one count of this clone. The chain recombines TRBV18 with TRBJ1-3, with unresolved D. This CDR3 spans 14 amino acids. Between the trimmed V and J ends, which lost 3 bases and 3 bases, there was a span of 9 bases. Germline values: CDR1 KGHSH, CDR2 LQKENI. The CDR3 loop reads CASSPSVSGNTIYF. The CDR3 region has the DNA TGTGCCAGCTCACCCTCTGTGAGTGGAAACACCATATATTTT.

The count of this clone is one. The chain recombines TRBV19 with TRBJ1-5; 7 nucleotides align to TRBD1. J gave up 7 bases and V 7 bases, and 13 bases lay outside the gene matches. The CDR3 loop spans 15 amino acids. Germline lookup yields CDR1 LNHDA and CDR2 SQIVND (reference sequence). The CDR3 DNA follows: TGTGCCAGTACCTTTTTCGGGGTAGGGGGCCAGCCCCAGCATTTT. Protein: CASTFFGVGGQPQHF.

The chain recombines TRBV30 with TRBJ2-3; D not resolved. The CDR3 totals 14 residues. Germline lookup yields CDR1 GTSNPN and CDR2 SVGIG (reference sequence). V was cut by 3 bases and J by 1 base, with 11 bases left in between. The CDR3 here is CAWSSWQRTDTQYF. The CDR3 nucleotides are TGTGCCTGGAGCTCCTGGCAACGCACAGATACGCAGTATTTT.

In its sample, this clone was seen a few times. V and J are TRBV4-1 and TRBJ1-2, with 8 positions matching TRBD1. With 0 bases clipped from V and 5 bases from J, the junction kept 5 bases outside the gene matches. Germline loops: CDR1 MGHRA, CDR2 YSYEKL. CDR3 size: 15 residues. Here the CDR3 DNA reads TGCGCCAGCAGCCAAGATATGGACAGGGTATATGGCTACACCTTC. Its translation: CASSQDMDRVYGYTF.

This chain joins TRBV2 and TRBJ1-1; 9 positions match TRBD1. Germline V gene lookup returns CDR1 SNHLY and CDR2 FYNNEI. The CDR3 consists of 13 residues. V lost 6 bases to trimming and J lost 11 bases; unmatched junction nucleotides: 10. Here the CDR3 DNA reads TGTGCCAGCAGCCTGGGACAGGGTGGTTGGGCTTTCTTT. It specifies CASSLGQGGWAFF. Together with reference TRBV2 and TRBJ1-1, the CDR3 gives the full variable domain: EPEVTQTPSHQVTQMGQEVILRCVPISNHLYFYWYRQILGQKVEFLVSFYNNEISEKSEIFDDQFSVERPDGSNFTLKIRSTKLEDSAMYFCASSLGQGGWAFFGQGTRLTVV.

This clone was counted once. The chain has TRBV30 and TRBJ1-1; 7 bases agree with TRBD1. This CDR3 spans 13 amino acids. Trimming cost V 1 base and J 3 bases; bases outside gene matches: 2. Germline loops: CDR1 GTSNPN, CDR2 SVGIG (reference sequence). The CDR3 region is CAWSAGTDTEAFF. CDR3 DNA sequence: TGTGCCTGGAGTGCCGGGACAGACACTGAAGCTTTCTTT.

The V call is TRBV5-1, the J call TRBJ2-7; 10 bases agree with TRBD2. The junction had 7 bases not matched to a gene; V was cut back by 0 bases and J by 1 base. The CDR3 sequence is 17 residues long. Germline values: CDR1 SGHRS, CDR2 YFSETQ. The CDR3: CASSLDGGTSVSYEQYF. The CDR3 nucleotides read TGCGCCAGCAGCTTGGACGGGGGGACTAGCGTATCCTACGAGCAGTACTTC.

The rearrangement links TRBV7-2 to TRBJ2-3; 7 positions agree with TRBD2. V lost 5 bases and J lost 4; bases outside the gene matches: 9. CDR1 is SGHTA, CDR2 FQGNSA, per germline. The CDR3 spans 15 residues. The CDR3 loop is CASSPLRGRADTQYF. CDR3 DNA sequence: TGTGCCAGCAGCCCCCTACGCGGGAGAGCAGATACGCAGTATTTT.

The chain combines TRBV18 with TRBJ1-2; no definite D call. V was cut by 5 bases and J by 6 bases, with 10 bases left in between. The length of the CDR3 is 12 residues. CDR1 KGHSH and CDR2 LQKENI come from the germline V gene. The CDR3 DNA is TGTGCCAGCTCATCAGACGGGAATGGCTACACCTTC. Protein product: CASSSDGNGYTF.

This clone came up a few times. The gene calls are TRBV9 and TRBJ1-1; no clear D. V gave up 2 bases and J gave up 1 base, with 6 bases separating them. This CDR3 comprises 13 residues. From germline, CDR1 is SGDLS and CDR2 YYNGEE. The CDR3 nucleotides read TGTGCCAGCAGCGTGCAGGAGAACACTGAAGCTTTCTTT. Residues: CASSVQENTEAFF.

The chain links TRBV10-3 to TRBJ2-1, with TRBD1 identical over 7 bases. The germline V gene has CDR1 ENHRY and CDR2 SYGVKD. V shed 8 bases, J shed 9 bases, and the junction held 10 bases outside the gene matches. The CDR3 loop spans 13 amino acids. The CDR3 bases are TGTGCCATCGGGACAGCTTCTAGGGGTGAGCAGTTCTTC. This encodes CAIGTASRGEQFF.

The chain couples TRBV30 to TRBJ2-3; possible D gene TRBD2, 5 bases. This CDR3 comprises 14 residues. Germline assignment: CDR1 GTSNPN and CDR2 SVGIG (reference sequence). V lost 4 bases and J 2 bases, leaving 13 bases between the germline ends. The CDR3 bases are TGTGCCTGGAATCCCCTTCGGGACACAGATACGCAGTATTTT. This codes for CAWNPLRDTDTQYF.